These 20 T cell receptor beta chains were sequenced from one sample in a study of cytomegalovirus exposure and HLA in healthy donors. The PCR ran on 60 Vbeta and 13 Jbeta primers. Here immunoSEQ multiplex PCR was the method, and the copy in TCRdb shows in-frame clones only, minus some. This table has some 140,000 clones, around 72% appearing once. Sequenced sample: PBMCs. All receptors derive from a woman aged 18-30 years in good health and CMV-seronegative.

The chain links TRBV4-1 to TRBJ2-7, with 10 bases aligning to TRBD1. Germline V gene data show CDR1 as MGHRA and CDR2 as YSYEKL. V lost 1 base and J lost 7; bases outside the gene matches: 10. The CDR3 sequence is 16 residues long. CDR3 loop: CASSQGGTGAIREQYF. As DNA, the CDR3 is TGCGCCAGCAGCCAAGGGGGGACAGGGGCTATCCGGGAGCAGTACTTC.

V is TRBV5-4 and J is TRBJ2-7; TRBD1 matches at 7 bases. The CDR3 runs 16 residues. CDR1 and CDR2 (germline): SGHNT, YYREEE (reference sequence). The V gene end was trimmed by 4 bases and the J gene end by 1 base; junction bases not matched to a gene: 11. CDR3 sequence reads: CASSPQGGPLSYEQYF. DNA of the CDR3: TGTGCCAGCAGCCCTCAAGGGGGCCCCTTATCCTACGAGCAGTACTTC.

The chain couples TRBV2 to TRBJ1-3, with 7 bases aligning to TRBD1. CDR1 and CDR2 from the germline V gene are SNHLY and FYNNEI. V dropped 8 bases and J dropped 9; count of bases not matched to a gene: 13. The length of the CDR3 is 14 residues. The CDR3 reads CASRLDLGGTTIYF. The CDR3 nucleotides read TGTGCCAGCCGATTAGACCTAGGGGGCACCACCATATATTTT.

The chain employs TRBV12-5 and TRBJ1-1; D gene uncertain. Trimming pared 1 base from V and 5 bases from J, leaving 14 bases between. The length of the CDR3 is 15 residues. Germline lookup yields CDR1 LGHNT and CDR2 FRNRAP. In DNA form, the CDR3 reads TGTGCTAGTGGTTTGGCGACTCCTTGGAGGACTGAAGCTTTCTTT. Protein sequence: CASGLATPWRTEAFF.

The chain combines TRBV29-1 with TRBJ1-5, with unresolved D. Trimming pared 4 bases from V and 6 bases from J, leaving 13 bases between. CDR1 and CDR2 (germline): SQVTM, ANQGSEA. This CDR3 has 13 amino acids. The CDR3 sequence is CSVGWALSQPQHF. In DNA, the CDR3 is TGCAGCGTTGGTTGGGCGTTAAGTCAGCCCCAGCATTTT.

The CDR3 DNA reads TGTGCCAGCAGTGACTCGAGGGCCAGCCAAGAGACCCAGTACTTC. Its protein is CASSDSRASQETQYF. The V and J genes are TRBV6-4 and TRBJ2-5, with D perhaps TRBD2 (5 bases). Per the germline V gene, CDR1 is MRHNA and CDR2 is SNTAGT. The V gene lost 0 bases and the J gene lost 1 base, with 9 bases spanning the gap. The CDR3 is 15 residues long.

This sequence joins TRBV7-8 and TRBJ2-1, with D possibly TRBD2 on 6 matching bases. The CDR3 is 15 amino acids. CDR1 and CDR2 (germline): SGHVS, FQNEAQ. V shed 5 bases and J shed 1 base, with 12 bases lying between them. The CDR3: CASSPRLGSYNEQFF. The CDR3 DNA follows: TGTGCCAGCAGCCCACGACTAGGGTCCTACAATGAGCAGTTCTTC.

The rearrangement uses TRBV5-6 and TRBJ2-3, with TRBD2 identical over 12 bases. The germline V gene has CDR1 SGHDT and CDR2 YYEEEE. The CDR3 length is 16 residues. Unmatched junction bases numbered 4, after V lost 4 bases and J lost 1 base. CDR3 sequence (DNA): TGTGCCAGCAGCACGACTAGCGGGAGTGGCACAGATACGCAGTATTTT. Translating gives CASSTTSGSGTDTQYF.

The chain links TRBV9 to TRBJ2-1; 13 positions agree with TRBD2. Germline CDR1 is SGDLS and CDR2 is YYNGEE. The CDR3 sequence is 16 residues long. J lost 8 bases, V lost 2 bases, and 7 bases had no gene match. CDR3 bases: TGTGCCAGCAGCGTCCGGACTAGCGGGAGAACGGATGAGCAGTTCTTC. Translating it yields CASSVRTSGRTDEQFF.

The chain uses TRBV29-1 and TRBJ2-3; 10 bases agree with TRBD2. Germline V gene sequence: CDR1 SQVTM, CDR2 ANQGSEA. The CDR3 length is 14 residues. With 7 bases clipped from V and 2 bases from J, the junction kept 6 bases outside the gene matches. Here the CDR3 reads CSGKREGNTDTQYF. DNA of the CDR3: TGCAGCGGAAAGCGGGAGGGAAACACAGATACGCAGTATTTT.

The chain employs TRBV4-2 and TRBJ2-4; no firm D call. The germline CDR1 and CDR2 sequences are LGHNA and YNFKEQ. Trimming shortened V by 0 bases and J by 0 bases, and 12 bases separated the two germline ends. The CDR3 totals 17 residues. The CDR3 reads CASSQDVAELAKNIQYF. CDR3 DNA: TGTGCCAGCAGCCAAGATGTGGCGGAATTAGCCAAAAACATTCAGTACTTC.

The chain recombines TRBV11-1 with TRBJ2-7; tentatively, D is TRBD2 (5 bases). Trimming cost V 4 bases and J 2 bases, with 9 bases left between them. CDR1 and CDR2 (germline): SGHAT, FQDESV (reference sequence). The CDR3 extends over 13 amino acids. CDR3 loop: CASSWGAAYEQYF. In DNA, the CDR3 is TGTGCCAGCAGCTGGGGAGCAGCCTACGAGCAGTACTTC.

This chain uses TRBV29-1 with TRBJ2-2, with D hard to call. The ends were cut back, 4 bases at V and 5 bases at J, with 8 bases in the middle. Germline loops: CDR1 SQVTM, CDR2 ANQGSEA. CDR3 length equals 12 residues. CDR3 bases: TGCAGCGTTGTTTGGCAGACCGGGGAGCTGTTTTTT. This codes for CSVVWQTGELFF.

The rearrangement joins TRBV5-1 to TRBJ2-7; 9 nucleotides line up with TRBD1. Trimming cost V 4 bases and J 0 bases; bases outside gene matches: 5. Germline CDR1 and CDR2: SGHRS and YFSETQ. This CDR3 comprises 15 residues. CDR3 region: CASSRGTGNSYEQYF. The CDR3 region has the DNA TGCGCCAGCAGCCGAGGGACAGGGAACTCCTACGAGCAGTACTTC.

The V and J genes are TRBV11-2 and TRBJ2-1, with a tentative D call TRBD2 (6 bases). Trimming cost V 5 bases and J 6 bases, with 14 bases left between them. The CDR3 spans 14 residues. Germline CDR1 SGHAT, CDR2 FQNNGV. The CDR3: CASSGSGGINEQFF. DNA of the CDR3: TGTGCCAGCAGCGGTTCCGGGGGTATCAATGAGCAGTTCTTC.

The J gene is TRBJ2-7, the V gene TRBV27, with D possibly TRBD1 on 5 matching bases. V lost 1 base and J lost 6, with 13 bases in between. Germline assignment: CDR1 MNHEY and CDR2 SMNVEV (reference sequence). This CDR3 region has 14 residues. DNA of the CDR3: TGTGCCAGCAGTTTATTGCAGGGAAGGGCCGAGCAGTACTTC. Protein product: CASSLLQGRAEQYF.

In DNA, the CDR3 is TGCGCCAGCAGCCAGGGGGCCTACGCCTACGAGCAGTACTTC. This sequence encodes CASSQGAYAYEQYF. The rearrangement joins TRBV4-1 to TRBJ2-7; D perhaps matches TRBD1 (6 bases). Germline V gene lookup returns CDR1 MGHRA and CDR2 YSYEKL. The V end was cut by 3 bases, the J end by 2 bases, with 11 bases between. This CDR3 has 14 amino acids.

The chain links TRBV5-6 to TRBJ1-2, with 9 bases fitting TRBD1. Trimming took 2 bases from V and 3 from J; bases not matched to a gene: 8. Germline loops: CDR1 SGHDT, CDR2 YYEEEE. The CDR3 is 16 amino acids. The CDR3 sequence: CASSLFQRQGDYGYTF. CDR3 sequence (DNA): TGTGCCAGCAGCTTATTTCAGAGACAGGGGGACTATGGCTACACCTTC.

This chain connects TRBV6-1 to TRBJ1-1; possible D gene TRBD1, 5 bases. Germline loops: CDR1 MNHNS, CDR2 SASEGT. There are 13 residues in the CDR3. V gave up 2 bases and J gave up 4 bases, with 8 bases separating them. CDR3 in amino acids: CASSEPGGTEAFF. The CDR3 nucleotides are TGTGCCAGCAGTGAACCCGGGGGCACTGAAGCTTTCTTT.

The rearrangement links TRBV7-2 to TRBJ1-6; 8 bases align to TRBD1. Unmatched junction bases numbered 4, after V lost 3 bases and J lost 9 bases. Germline lookup yields CDR1 SGHTA and CDR2 FQGNSA. CDR3 length equals 14 residues. CDR3 DNA sequence: TGTGCCAGCAGCTTCGGGCAGGGGGCTTCACCCCTCCACTTT. Translating it yields CASSFGQGASPLHF.